A single sample is the source of the 14 T cell receptor beta chains below, sequenced in a study of T cell changes during pregnancy in multiple sclerosis. Sequencing was performed with immunoSEQ multiplex PCR; in TCRdb, only in-frame clones are kept and a portion is missing. The sample has about 110,000 clones; about 90% are singletons. The sample was peripheral blood, taken before pregnancy. The receptors here all came from a female donor with multiple sclerosis, enrolled in a pregnancy study.

The chain carries TRBV11-3 and TRBJ2-5, with 11 nucleotides matching TRBD2. CDR1 SGHNT and CDR2 YENEEA come from the germline V gene. J gave up 4 bases and V 2 bases, and 0 bases lay outside the gene matches. This CDR3 region has 14 residues. CDR3 sequence reads: CASSLLAGGETQYF. In DNA, the CDR3 is TGTGCCAGCAGCTTACTAGCGGGGGGAGAGACCCAGTACTTC.

The gene calls are TRBV9 and TRBJ2-1, with 9 bases lining up with TRBD2. The CDR3 length is 14 residues. Germline values: CDR1 SGDLS, CDR2 YYNGEE. V lost 1 base, J lost 8 bases, and 4 bases stayed unmatched. The CDR3 is CASSVSLAGYEQFF. The DNA for the CDR3 is TGTGCCAGCAGCGTAAGTCTAGCGGGGTATGAGCAGTTCTTC.

This rearrangement joins TRBV7-9 to TRBJ2-7; 7 positions agree with TRBD1. CDR3 length equals 16 residues. J gave up 2 bases and V 4 bases, and 11 bases lay outside the gene matches. Germline V CDR1 and CDR2: SEHNR, FQNEAQ (reference sequence). CDR3 sequence (DNA): TGTGCCAGCAGCTCTACTGACAGGGCTGCGACCTACGAGCAGTACTTC. Encoded protein: CASSSTDRAATYEQYF.

The chain recombines TRBV7-6 with TRBJ2-2; TRBD2 is a possible D gene (5 bases). V lost 5 bases to trimming and J lost 6 bases, with 16 bases between them. The germline CDR1 and CDR2 sequences are SGHVS and FNYEAQ. The CDR3 spans 15 residues. CDR3 region: CASSSPGSAAGELFF. The CDR3 bases are TGTGCCAGCAGCAGTCCCGGGTCAGCGGCCGGGGAGCTGTTTTTT.

This sequence joins TRBV6-5 and TRBJ1-3; possibly TRBD1 for D (6 bases). The CDR3 covers 13 residues. Germline V gene sequence: CDR1 MNHEY, CDR2 SVGAGI. Trimming removed 8 bases at V and 2 bases at J, with 10 bases between. DNA of the CDR3: TGTGCCAGCCGACAGGCCCCTGGAAACACCATATATTTT. It encodes CASRQAPGNTIYF.

CDR3 sequence (DNA): TGTGCCAGCAGTGAAGTCCTTCAGACATCAGCTCAAGTAGATACGCAGTATTTT. The encoded protein is CASSEVLQTSAQVDTQYF. J is TRBJ2-3 and V is TRBV6-1; D gene uncertain. Per germline, CDR1 MNHNS and CDR2 SASEGT. There are 18 residues in the CDR3. V dropped 1 base and J dropped 5 bases, with 22 bases sitting between them.

The V and J genes are TRBV7-2 and TRBJ2-7; D is perhaps TRBD1 (5 bases). The CDR3 totals 13 residues. Deletions cut 0 bases from V and 3 bases from J, with 6 bases between. Germline CDR1 is SGHTA and CDR2 is FQGNSA. The CDR3 coding sequence is TGTGCCAGCAGCTTAGCTCAGGGCTACGAGCAGTACTTC. Protein sequence: CASSLAQGYEQYF.

This CDR3 reads CASSKAADTQYF. Written as DNA, the CDR3 is TGTGCCAGCAGCAAAGCGGCAGATACGCAGTATTTT. The rearrangement links TRBV11-1 to TRBJ2-3, with a weak D call TRBD2 (5 bases). This CDR3 region has 12 residues. Trimming cost V 5 bases and J 4 bases, with 7 bases left between them. CDR1 and CDR2 from the germline V gene are SGHAT and FQDESV (reference sequence).

Note on this clone: A read error may account for a junction end that differs from germline. V is TRBV27 and J is TRBJ2-7; the match to TRBD1 covers 9 bases. The V gene's germline CDR1 is MNHEY and CDR2 SMNVEV (reference sequence). The CDR3 has 16 amino acids. The CDR3 reads CASSISTGGTSYEQYF. In DNA form, the CDR3 reads TGTGCCAGCAGTATATCGACAGGGGGGACATCCTACGAGCAGTACTTC.

The chain links TRBV30 to TRBJ1-1; TRBD1 might be the D (5 bases). This CDR3 is built from 13 residues. Germline V gives CDR1 GTSNPN, CDR2 SVGIG (reference sequence). Between the trimmed V and J ends, which lost 0 bases and 8 bases, there was a span of 13 bases. Written as DNA, the CDR3 is TGTGCCTGGAGTGTCCCGGGAGGGACCGAAGCTTTCTTT. This sequence encodes CAWSVPGGTEAFF.

V usage is TRBV6-5 and J usage is TRBJ2-1, with a tentative D call TRBD2 (7 bases). CDR3 length equals 13 residues. Germline V lookup: CDR1 MNHEY, CDR2 SVGAGI. Trimming stripped 1 base from V and 9 bases from J, with 10 bases between. The CDR3 loop reads CASSYWGGSEQFF. DNA of the CDR3: TGTGCCAGCAGTTACTGGGGGGGCAGTGAGCAGTTCTTC.

V usage is TRBV7-9 and J usage is TRBJ1-2; 9 bases agree with TRBD1. The CDR3 runs to 15 residues. V lost 5 bases to trimming and J lost 4 bases; unmatched junction nucleotides: 8. Per germline, CDR1 SEHNR and CDR2 FQNEAQ (reference sequence). The CDR3 loop reads CASSTTGGRGYGYTF. DNA of the CDR3: TGTGCCAGCAGCACAACAGGGGGCCGCGGCTATGGCTACACCTTC.

This chain uses TRBV7-9 with TRBJ2-1, with 14 nucleotides matching TRBD2. CDR3 size: 15 residues. Trimming removed 5 bases from V and 6 bases from J; junction bases left unmatched: 3. The germline V gene has CDR1 SEHNR and CDR2 FQNEAQ (reference sequence). For the CDR3, the DNA is TGTGCCAGCAGCCCCGGACTAGCGGGGGGCAATGAGCAGTTCTTC. Its translation is CASSPGLAGGNEQFF.

The chain uses TRBV27 and TRBJ1-5; 7 bases agree with TRBD1. J was trimmed by 6 bases and V by 4 bases; bases with no gene match: 6. Germline-derived CDR1 and CDR2 are MNHEY and SMNVEV (reference sequence). The CDR3 loop spans 14 amino acids. CDR3 coding DNA: TGTGCCAGCAGTTCATATACAGGGGCTCAGCCCCAGCATTTT. Translating gives CASSSYTGAQPQHF.